One sample yielded the 5 T cell receptor beta chains listed below, sequenced in a study of blood T cell repertoires in COVID-19. Using immunoSEQ multiplex PCR, the repertoire was profiled, and TCRdb retains in-frame clones only, with some absent. The sample contains 400,000 to 500,000 clones, 88% of which appear only once. The sequenced sample was PBMCs or T cells enriched from blood (not recorded which). Every receptor here comes from a woman between 40 and 55 years old who had recovered from COVID-19.

The V and J genes are TRBV7-9 and TRBJ2-7, with 8 bases aligning to TRBD1. V dropped 5 bases and J dropped 2; count of bases not matched to a gene: 8. Germline loops: CDR1 SEHNR, CDR2 FQNEAQ (reference sequence). CDR3 size: 15 residues. This CDR3 is CASSPSPGQAYEQYF. In DNA form, the CDR3 reads TGTGCCAGCAGCCCCAGTCCGGGACAGGCCTACGAGCAGTACTTC.

The rearrangement links TRBV6-4 to TRBJ2-1, with a tentative D call TRBD2 (6 bases). Germline V gives CDR1 MRHNA, CDR2 SNTAGT. The CDR3 is 15 amino acids. Trimming shortened V by 3 bases and J by 4 bases, and 13 bases separated the two germline ends. The DNA for the CDR3 is TGTGCCAGCAGTGATCATAGCGGCGATTACAATGAGCAGTTCTTC. Protein sequence: CASSDHSGDYNEQFF.

The rearrangement joins TRBV7-9 to TRBJ1-6; no clear D. Trimming pared 8 bases from V and 7 bases from J, leaving 15 bases between. Germline-derived CDR1 and CDR2 are SEHNR and FQNEAQ (reference sequence). This CDR3 is 14 amino acids long. CDR3 in amino acids: CASRTPEENSPLHF. The CDR3 DNA is TGTGCCAGCCGCACACCGGAGGAGAATTCACCCCTCCACTTT.

This clone showed up just a few times. This chain joins TRBV2 and TRBJ2-7, with D unresolved. The V end lost 4 bases, the J end lost 5 bases, and 6 bases lay between the germline ends. The CDR3 is 11 amino acids. CDR1 is SNHLY and CDR2 is FYNNEI in the germline V gene. The CDR3 sequence: CASSAQDEQYF. The DNA of the CDR3 is TGTGCCAGCAGTGCCCAGGACGAGCAGTACTTC.

The rearrangement links TRBV7-9 to TRBJ1-2; D remains unclear. This CDR3 is built from 17 residues. Germline V gene sequence: CDR1 SEHNR, CDR2 FQNEAQ (reference sequence). V shed 5 bases and J shed 2 bases, with 21 bases lying between them. CDR3 amino acids: CASSNHSPLDFNYGYTF. Here the CDR3 DNA reads TGTGCCAGCAGCAATCACTCACCCTTAGACTTCAACTATGGCTACACCTTC.